This TCR beta chain derives from a study of blood T cells in healthy people across ages. This CDR3 spans 15 amino acids. The V gene lost 5 bases and the J gene lost 4 bases, with 17 bases spanning the gap. Germline V gives CDR1 SGHTA, CDR2 FQGNSA. A second PCR, run for about 6 to 11 cycles, used a sample-barcoded 5' primer plus a J-beta primer mix. TCRdb called the 5' RACE reads again in MiXCR, with one record for every CDR3 protein. Of more than 800,000 distinct CDR3 sequences in the sample, under 55% were seen once. The clonotype comes from a woman aged 55-75 years in good health. Sequencing input: blood. This chain connects TRBV7-2 to TRBJ1-1; D ambiguous. Here the CDR3 DNA reads TGTGCCAGCAGCCAAGATAAGGGCGTGGGCACTGAAGCTTTCTTT. Protein product: CASSQDKGVGTEAFF.